What follows are 8 T cell receptor beta chains derived from one specimen sequenced in a study of cytotoxic CD8 clonotypes in ibrutinib-treated CLL. TCRdb's table, derived via immunoSEQ multiplex PCR, lists solely in-frame clones and lacks some. Of 100,000 or so clones listed, 58% are singletons. The specimen comprised PBMCs, sampled after 24 months of ibrutinib treatment. These receptors were collected from a human donor with chronic lymphocytic leukemia.

This clone was detected a few times. The chain links TRBV5-4 to TRBJ2-3, with D possibly being TRBD2 (6 bases). V was trimmed by 6 bases and J by 0 bases, leaving 14 bases between them. Germline loops: CDR1 SGHNT, CDR2 YYREEE (reference sequence). The CDR3 is made up of 15 amino acids. CDR3 nucleotide sequence: TGTGCCAGCACTAAGAGGGAGGTTAGCACAGATACGCAGTATTTT. It encodes CASTKREVSTDTQYF.

This clone was observed once. The chain uses TRBV7-9 and TRBJ2-3, with TRBD1 identical over 8 bases. The CDR3 is made up of 12 amino acids. Germline V gene lookup returns CDR1 SEHNR and CDR2 FQNEAQ (reference sequence). V shed 8 bases and J 7 bases; nucleotides not matched to a gene: 5. The CDR3 DNA reads TGTGCCAGCGGACAGGGCGGACATACGCAGTATTTT. Residues: CASGQGGHTQYF.

This clone was counted ten times or more. V and J are TRBV11-3 and TRBJ2-3, with a possible D match to TRBD2 (5 bases). With 4 bases removed from V and 10 bases from J, the gap between germline ends came to 15 bases. From germline, CDR1 is SGHNT and CDR2 YENEEA. The CDR3 length is 13 residues. The CDR3 loop reads CASSSLAGRAQYF. CDR3 nucleotide sequence: TGTGCCAGCAGCTCCCTAGCCGGGCGTGCGCAGTATTTT.

The chain employs TRBV5-6 and TRBJ2-7; D may be TRBD2 (5 bases). CDR1 SGHDT and CDR2 YYEEEE come from the germline V gene. Trimming stripped 4 bases from V and 6 bases from J, with 20 bases between. The CDR3 is 15 residues long. The CDR3 nucleotides read TGTGCCAGCAGCATTTACCAGACCGGGAACGGCGAGCAGTACTTC. Its translation: CASSIYQTGNGEQYF.

This chain connects TRBV7-3 to TRBJ2-5, with D perhaps matching TRBD1 (8 bases). V shed 4 bases and J shed 5 bases, with 17 bases lying between them. This CDR3 has 15 amino acids. Germline CDR1 and CDR2: SGHTA and FQGTGA. CDR3 sequence reads: CASSSAGQAGETQYF. For the CDR3, the DNA is TGTGCCAGCAGCTCAGCGGGACAGGCTGGCGAGACCCAGTACTTC.

V usage is TRBV30 and J usage is TRBJ1-2, with 10 bases identical to TRBD1. CDR1 and CDR2 from the germline V gene are GTSNPN and SVGIG (reference sequence). J gave up 9 bases and V 5 bases, and 3 bases lay outside the gene matches. The length of the CDR3 is 11 residues. The CDR3 DNA follows: TGTGCCTGGGGACAGGGGGGGAGCTACACCTTC. Protein sequence: CAWGQGGSYTF. Supplemented by reference TRBV30 and TRBJ1-2, the full variable domain reads SQTIHQWPATLVQPVGSPLSLECTVEGTSNPNLYWYRQAAGRGLQLLFYSVGIGQISSEVPQNLSASRPQDRQFILSSKKLLLSDSGFYLCAWGQGGSYTFGSGTRLTVV.

J is TRBJ2-5 and V is TRBV28; 11 positions match TRBD1. CDR1 is MDHEN, CDR2 SYDVKM, per germline. Germline trimming cut 2 bases from V and 5 bases from J; bases unmatched to any gene: 10. The CDR3 has 17 residues. CDR3 bases: TGTGCCAGCAGTTTAGGGGGGACAGGGGGTTGGATGGAGACCCAGTACTTC. Its protein product is CASSLGGTGGWMETQYF.

This clone has only a few counts. The chain has TRBV7-2 and TRBJ2-1, with TRBD1 matching over 7 bases. Germline-derived CDR1 and CDR2 are SGHTA and FQGNSA. The CDR3 totals 15 residues. J gave up 6 bases and V 3 bases, and 8 bases lay outside the gene matches. CDR3 DNA: TGTGCCAGCAGCTTTGTCACCGGGACAGTCAATGAGCAGTTCTTC. Residues: CASSFVTGTVNEQFF.